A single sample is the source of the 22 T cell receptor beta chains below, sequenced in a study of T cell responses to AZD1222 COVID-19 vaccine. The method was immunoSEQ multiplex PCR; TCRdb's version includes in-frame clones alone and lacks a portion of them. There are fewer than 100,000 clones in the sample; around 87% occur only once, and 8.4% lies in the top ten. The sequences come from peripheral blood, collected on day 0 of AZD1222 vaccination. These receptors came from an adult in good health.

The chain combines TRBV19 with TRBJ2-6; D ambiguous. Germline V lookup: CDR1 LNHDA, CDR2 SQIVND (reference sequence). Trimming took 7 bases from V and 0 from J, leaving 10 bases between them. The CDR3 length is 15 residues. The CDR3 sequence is CASTKDRSGANVLTF. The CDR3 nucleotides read TGTGCCAGTACGAAAGACCGCTCTGGGGCCAACGTCCTGACTTTC.

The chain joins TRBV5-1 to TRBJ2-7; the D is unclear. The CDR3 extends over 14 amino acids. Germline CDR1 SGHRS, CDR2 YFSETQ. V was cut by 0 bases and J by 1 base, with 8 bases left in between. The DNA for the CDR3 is TGCGCCAGCAGCTTGGATGTGGGGTCCTACGAGCAGTACTTC. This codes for CASSLDVGSYEQYF.

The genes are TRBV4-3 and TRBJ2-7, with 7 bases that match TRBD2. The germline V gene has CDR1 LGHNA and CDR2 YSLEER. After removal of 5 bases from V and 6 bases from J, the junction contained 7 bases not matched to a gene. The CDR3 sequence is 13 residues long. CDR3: CASSWGGEGEQYF. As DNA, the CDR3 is TGCGCCAGCAGCTGGGGCGGGGAGGGCGAGCAGTACTTC.

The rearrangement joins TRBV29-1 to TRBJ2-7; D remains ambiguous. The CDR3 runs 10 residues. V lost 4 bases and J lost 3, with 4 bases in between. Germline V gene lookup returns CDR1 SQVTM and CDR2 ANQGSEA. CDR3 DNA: TGCAGCGTTGCCGACTACGAGCAGTACTTC. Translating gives CSVADYEQYF.

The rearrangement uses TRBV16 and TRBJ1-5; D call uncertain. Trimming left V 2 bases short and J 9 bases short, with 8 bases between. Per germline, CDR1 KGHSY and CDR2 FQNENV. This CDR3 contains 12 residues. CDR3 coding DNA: TGTGCCAGCAGCCAAAGCAGTGGGCCCCAGCATTTT. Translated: CASSQSSGPQHF.

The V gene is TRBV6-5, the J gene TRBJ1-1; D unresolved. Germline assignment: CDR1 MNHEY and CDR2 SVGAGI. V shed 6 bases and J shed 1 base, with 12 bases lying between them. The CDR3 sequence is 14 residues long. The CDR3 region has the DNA TGTGCCAGCAGAACTTACCCCAGGAACACTGAAGCTTTCTTT. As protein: CASRTYPRNTEAFF.

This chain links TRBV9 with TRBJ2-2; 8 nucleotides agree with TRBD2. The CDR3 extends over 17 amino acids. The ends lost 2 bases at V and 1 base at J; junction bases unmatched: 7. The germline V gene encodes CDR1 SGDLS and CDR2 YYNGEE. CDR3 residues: CASSVPERGLNTGELFF. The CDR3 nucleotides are TGTGCCAGCAGCGTCCCAGAGCGGGGGTTGAACACCGGGGAGCTGTTTTTT.

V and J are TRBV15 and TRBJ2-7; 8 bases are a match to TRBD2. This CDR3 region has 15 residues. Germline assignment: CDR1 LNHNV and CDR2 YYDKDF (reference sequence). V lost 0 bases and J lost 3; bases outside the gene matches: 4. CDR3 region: CATSRDAGGFYEQYF. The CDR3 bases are TGTGCCACCAGCAGAGATGCGGGGGGATTCTACGAGCAGTACTTC.

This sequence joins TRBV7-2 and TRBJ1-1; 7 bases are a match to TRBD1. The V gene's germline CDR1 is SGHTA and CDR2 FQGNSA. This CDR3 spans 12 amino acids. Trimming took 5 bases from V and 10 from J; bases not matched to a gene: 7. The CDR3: CASSPGGLGAFF. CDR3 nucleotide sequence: TGTGCCAGCAGCCCAGGGGGGCTGGGAGCTTTCTTT.

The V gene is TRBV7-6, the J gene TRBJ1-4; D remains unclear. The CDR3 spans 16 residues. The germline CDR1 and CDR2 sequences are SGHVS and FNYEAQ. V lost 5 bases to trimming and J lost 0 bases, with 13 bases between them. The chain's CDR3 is CASSDGPRATNEKLFF. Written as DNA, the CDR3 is TGTGCCAGCAGCGACGGTCCGCGAGCAACTAATGAAAAACTGTTTTTT.

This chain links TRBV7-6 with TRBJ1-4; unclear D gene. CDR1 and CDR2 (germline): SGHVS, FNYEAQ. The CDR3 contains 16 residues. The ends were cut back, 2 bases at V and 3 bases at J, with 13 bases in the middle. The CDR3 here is CASSLRLAGPNEKLFF. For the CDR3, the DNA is TGTGCCAGCAGCTTAAGGTTGGCAGGACCTAATGAAAAACTGTTTTTT.

This CDR3 reads CASSPRDRPYEQYF. The CDR3 region has the DNA TGTGCCAGCAGCCCCCGGGACAGACCCTACGAGCAGTACTTC. The chain carries TRBV9 and TRBJ2-7; 7 nucleotides line up with TRBD1. This CDR3 is 14 amino acids long. The germline V gene encodes CDR1 SGDLS and CDR2 YYNGEE. Trimming removed 4 bases from V and 2 bases from J; junction bases left unmatched: 6.

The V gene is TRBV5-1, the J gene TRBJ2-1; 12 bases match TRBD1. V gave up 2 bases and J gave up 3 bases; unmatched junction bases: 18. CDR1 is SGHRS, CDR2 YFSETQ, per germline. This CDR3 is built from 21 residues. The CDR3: CASSFKLGVGDRGPLYNEQFF. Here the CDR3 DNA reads TGCGCCAGCAGCTTCAAACTGGGGGTAGGGGACAGGGGGCCCCTCTACAATGAGCAGTTCTTC.

CDR3 sequence: CASSPDGSEQFF. CDR3 sequence (DNA): TGTGCCAGCTCACCAGACGGCAGTGAGCAGTTCTTC. This sequence joins TRBV18 and TRBJ2-1; D not resolved. This CDR3 contains 12 residues. With 2 bases removed from V and 9 bases from J, the gap between germline ends came to 8 bases. Per the germline V gene, CDR1 is KGHSH and CDR2 is LQKENI.

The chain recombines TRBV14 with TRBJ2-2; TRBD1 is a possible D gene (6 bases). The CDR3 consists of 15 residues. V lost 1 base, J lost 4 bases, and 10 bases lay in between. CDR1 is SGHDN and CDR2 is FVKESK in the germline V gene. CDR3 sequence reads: CASSQVRTATGELFF. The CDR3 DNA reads TGTGCCAGCAGCCAAGTGAGGACAGCCACCGGGGAGCTGTTTTTT.

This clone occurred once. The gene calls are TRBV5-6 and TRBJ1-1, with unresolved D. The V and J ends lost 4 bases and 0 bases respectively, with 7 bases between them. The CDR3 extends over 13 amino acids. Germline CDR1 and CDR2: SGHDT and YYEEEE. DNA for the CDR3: TGTGCCAGCAGCCCCGCCTTGAACACTGAAGCTTTCTTT. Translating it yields CASSPALNTEAFF. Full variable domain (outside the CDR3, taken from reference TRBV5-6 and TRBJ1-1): DAGVTQSPTHLIKTRGQQVTLRCSPKSGHDTVSWYQQALGQGPQFIFQYYEEEERQRGNFPDRFSGHQFPNYSSELNVNALLLGDSALYLCASSPALNTEAFFGQGTRLTVV.

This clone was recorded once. As DNA, the CDR3 is TGTGCCAGCAGCCAAGGATTTCAACCCCAGCATTTT. This sequence encodes CASSQGFQPQHF. The rearrangement uses TRBV3-1 (or the pseudogene TRBV3-2) and TRBJ1-5; the D is unclear. In germline, CDR1 is LGHDT, CDR2 YNNKEL (reference sequence). CDR3 length: 12 residues. V lost 1 base, J lost 10 bases, and 8 bases lay in between.

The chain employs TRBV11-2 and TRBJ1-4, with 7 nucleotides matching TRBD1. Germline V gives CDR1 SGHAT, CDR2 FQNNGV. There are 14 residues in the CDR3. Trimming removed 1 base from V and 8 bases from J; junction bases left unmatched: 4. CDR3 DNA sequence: TGTGCCAGCAGCTTAGGGCAGGGGGAGGAAAAACTGTTTTTT. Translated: CASSLGQGEEKLFF.

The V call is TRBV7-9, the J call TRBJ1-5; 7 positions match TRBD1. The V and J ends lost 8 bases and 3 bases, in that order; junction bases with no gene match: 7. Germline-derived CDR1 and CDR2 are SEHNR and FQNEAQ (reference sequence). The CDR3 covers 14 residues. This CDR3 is CASGGQSPNQPQHF. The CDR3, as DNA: TGTGCCAGCGGGGGACAGAGTCCCAATCAGCCCCAGCATTTT.

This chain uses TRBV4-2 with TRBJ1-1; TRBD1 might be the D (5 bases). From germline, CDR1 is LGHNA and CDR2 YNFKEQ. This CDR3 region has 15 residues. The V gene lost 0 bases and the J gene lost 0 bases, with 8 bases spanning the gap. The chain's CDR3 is CASSQEDTVNTEAFF. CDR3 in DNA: TGTGCCAGCAGCCAAGAGGACACGGTGAACACTGAAGCTTTCTTT.

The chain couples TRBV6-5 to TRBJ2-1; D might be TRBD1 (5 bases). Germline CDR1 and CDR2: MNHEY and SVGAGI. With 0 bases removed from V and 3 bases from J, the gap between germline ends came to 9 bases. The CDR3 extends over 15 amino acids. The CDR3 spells CASSYSVRGYNEQFF. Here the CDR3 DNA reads TGTGCCAGCAGTTACTCGGTTAGGGGCTACAATGAGCAGTTCTTC.

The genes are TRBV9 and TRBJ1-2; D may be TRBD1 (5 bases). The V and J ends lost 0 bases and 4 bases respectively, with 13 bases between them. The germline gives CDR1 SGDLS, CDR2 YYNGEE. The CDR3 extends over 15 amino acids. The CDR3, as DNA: TGTGCCAGCAGCGTAGATACAGGTTCGGGCTATGGCTACACCTTC. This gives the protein CASSVDTGSGYGYTF.